Presented here are 29 T cell receptor beta chains from one specimen sequenced in a study of CD8+ T cells in alopecia areata. cDNA serving as the sequencing template came from extracted, reverse transcribed RNA. Sequencing was performed with immunoSEQ multiplex PCR; in TCRdb, only in-frame clones are kept and a portion is missing. The data show fewer than 250,000 clones, 60% seen once. Treatment in this sample: oral pan-JAK inhibitor, 5-10 mg twice daily. The sample consisted of CD4+ T cells sorted from blood, taken at week 24, from a patient treated with tofacitinib. These receptors were obtained from a human donor with alopecia areata.

This clone occurred a few times. V is TRBV5-1 and J is TRBJ1-3; 7 nucleotides match TRBD1. There are 16 residues in the CDR3. Germline assignment: CDR1 SGHRS and CDR2 YFSETQ. V lost 4 bases, J lost 0 bases, and 7 bases stayed unmatched. CDR3 coding DNA: TGCGCCAGCAGCCCAGGGGGAAGCAACTCTGGAAACACCATATATTTT. Its protein is CASSPGGSNSGNTIYF.

As concerns this clone: Other nucleotide sequences from this sample produce the same CDR3. The V call is TRBV5-1, the J call TRBJ1-1, with TRBD1 as a possible D gene (6 bases). V lost 5 bases and J 4 bases, leaving 12 bases between the germline ends. The germline V gene encodes CDR1 SGHRS and CDR2 YFSETQ. The CDR3 runs 13 residues. The CDR3 DNA sequence: TGCGCCAGCAGTTCCCAGGGGAGCACTGAAGCTTTCTTT. Its translation is CASSSQGSTEAFF.

This chain links TRBV29-1 with TRBJ2-2; D could derive from TRBD1 or TRBD2 (5 bases each). The CDR3 is made up of 14 amino acids. Germline CDR1 is SQVTM and CDR2 is ANQGSEA. Trimming shortened V by 6 bases and J by 1 base, and 12 bases separated the two germline ends. The CDR3 nucleotides are TGCAGCGTCCGGGACCGACAGAACACCGGGGAGCTGTTTTTT. Amino acid sequence: CSVRDRQNTGELFF.

The chain links TRBV7-8 to TRBJ1-5, with 7 bases matching TRBD1. This CDR3 has 15 amino acids. The V and J ends lost 2 bases and 5 bases, in that order; junction bases with no gene match: 6. CDR1 SGHVS and CDR2 FQNEAQ come from the germline V gene. In DNA, the CDR3 is TGTGCCAGCAGCTTATCAGGGGGTAAGGATCAGCCCCAGCATTTT. Translating gives CASSLSGGKDQPQHF.

This chain connects TRBV19 to TRBJ2-7, with D uncertain. CDR1 LNHDA and CDR2 SQIVND come from the germline V gene (reference sequence). Trimming left V 6 bases short and J 6 bases short, with 18 bases between. There are 14 residues in the CDR3. The CDR3 here is CASSITADLGEQYF. In nucleotides, the CDR3 is TGTGCCAGTAGCATTACCGCCGACCTAGGCGAGCAGTACTTC.

CDR3 in amino acids: CASSQVGRGYTF. CDR3 nucleotides: TGCGCCAGCAGCCAAGTGGGCCGTGGCTACACCTTC. The chain has TRBV4-3 and TRBJ1-2; D gene uncertain. The CDR3 covers 12 residues. With 1 base removed from V and 7 bases from J, the gap between germline ends came to 7 bases. Germline V lookup: CDR1 LGHNA, CDR2 YSLEER.

This chain connects TRBV27 to TRBJ1-4; maybe TRBD1 (5 bases). Germline CDR1 and CDR2: MNHEY and SMNVEV (reference sequence). Deletions cut 3 bases from V and 1 base from J, with 9 bases between. The CDR3 extends over 15 amino acids. CDR3 sequence (DNA): TGTGCCAGCAGTTTGGGGCTCGGAACTAATGAAAAACTGTTTTTT. It specifies CASSLGLGTNEKLFF.

This clone was recorded only once. The chain links TRBV25-1 to TRBJ1-5, with D maybe TRBD1 (5 bases). CDR1 is MGHDK and CDR2 is SYGVNS in the germline V gene. The CDR3 is 14 amino acids. V lost 1 base and J lost 7, with 11 bases in between. The CDR3 DNA is TGTGCCAGCAGTGAATCAGGGATGATACAGCCCCAGCATTTT. It encodes CASSESGMIQPQHF.

This clone was counted only a few times. This sequence joins TRBV2 and TRBJ2-6; 8 bases fit TRBD1. V was pared by 7 bases and J by 6 bases, with 11 bases of the junction left unmatched. CDR1 is SNHLY and CDR2 is FYNNEI in the germline V gene. This CDR3 contains 16 residues. CDR3 protein: CASKRGRGLVANVLTF. The CDR3 DNA reads TGTGCCAGCAAGAGGGGCAGGGGGCTCGTGGCCAACGTCCTGACTTTC. Together with reference TRBV2 and TRBJ2-6, the CDR3 gives the full variable domain: EPEVTQTPSHQVTQMGQEVILRCVPISNHLYFYWYRQILGQKVEFLVSFYNNEISEKSEIFDDQFSVERPDGSNFTLKIRSTKLEDSAMYFCASKRGRGLVANVLTFGAGSRLTVL.

The chain combines TRBV5-1 with TRBJ1-5, with TRBD1 identical over 10 bases. The CDR3 extends over 16 amino acids. Germline-derived CDR1 and CDR2 are SGHRS and YFSETQ. The V segment lost 3 bases and the J segment 2 bases; nucleotides outside the gene matches: 5. The CDR3 DNA is TGCGCCAGCAGCTCCGGGACAGGGGACGGCAATCAGCCCCAGCATTTT. Its translation is CASSSGTGDGNQPQHF.

This clone was counted a few times. The chain employs TRBV9 and TRBJ1-1; no firm D call. In germline, CDR1 is SGDLS, CDR2 YYNGEE. V lost 3 bases and J 0 bases, leaving 12 bases between the germline ends. CDR3 length: 15 amino acids. The CDR3 DNA reads TGTGCCAGCAGCGCCCGGTGGGGTATGAACACTGAAGCTTTCTTT. It codes for CASSARWGMNTEAFF.

The genes are TRBV30 and TRBJ1-6; 7 bases match TRBD1. The length of the CDR3 is 13 residues. The germline gives CDR1 GTSNPN, CDR2 SVGIG (reference sequence). V was pared by 4 bases and J by 9 bases, with 6 bases of the junction left unmatched. In nucleotides, the CDR3 is TGTGCCTGGAAAAACAGGGGAAGTTCACCCCTCCACTTT. Amino acids: CAWKNRGSSPLHF. Combining the CDR3 with reference TRBV30 and TRBJ1-6 gives the whole variable domain SQTIHQWPATLVQPVGSPLSLECTVEGTSNPNLYWYRQAAGRGLQLLFYSVGIGQISSEVPQNLSASRPQDRQFILSSKKLLLSDSGFYLCAWKNRGSSPLHFGNGTRLTVT.

The chain joins TRBV27 to TRBJ1-1, with D perhaps matching TRBD1 (5 bases). The CDR3 has 13 amino acids. CDR1 MNHEY and CDR2 SMNVEV come from the germline V gene (reference sequence). Trimming cost V 7 bases and J 4 bases, with 13 bases left between them. The CDR3 nucleotides are TGTGCCAGCAAGCAGGGAGGCGGCACTGAAGCTTTCTTT. It codes for CASKQGGGTEAFF.

This clone showed up just once. This chain links TRBV4-3 with TRBJ2-7; maybe TRBD1 (6 bases). V was clipped by 3 bases and J by 6 bases, with 15 bases between them. Germline V lookup: CDR1 LGHNA, CDR2 YSLEER. This CDR3 spans 14 amino acids. The CDR3 DNA follows: TGCGCCAGCAGCCACGTAGACAGGACGGGCGAGCAGTACTTC. Translation: CASSHVDRTGEQYF.

This clone has only a few counts. The chain employs TRBV29-1 and TRBJ1-1; unclear D gene. CDR1 SQVTM and CDR2 ANQGSEA come from the germline V gene. The V end was cut by 6 bases, the J end by 3 bases, with 14 bases between. The CDR3 is 13 amino acids. CDR3 in amino acids: CSVGLGLYTEAFF. Here the CDR3 DNA reads TGCAGCGTGGGTTTAGGGCTATACACTGAAGCTTTCTTT.

At least ten counts were recorded for this clone. The chain couples TRBV4-2 to TRBJ2-3, with 10 nucleotides matching TRBD2. CDR3 length: 15 amino acids. CDR1 and CDR2 from the germline V gene are LGHNA and YNFKEQ. V shed 0 bases, J shed 7 bases, and the junction held 4 bases outside the gene matches. The CDR3 DNA sequence: TGTGCCAGCAGCCAAGAAAGGACTAGCGGCCATACGCAGTATTTT. Its protein is CASSQERTSGHTQYF.

V and J are TRBV13 and TRBJ2-7; the match to TRBD2 covers 7 bases. There are 15 residues in the CDR3. Germline CDR1 reads PRHDT; CDR2 reads FYEKMQ (reference sequence). Germline trimming cut 5 bases from V and 1 base from J; bases unmatched to any gene: 8. The CDR3 sequence: CASSRGRVLSYEQYF. DNA of the CDR3: TGTGCCAGCAGCAGAGGGAGGGTTCTATCCTACGAGCAGTACTTC.

The chain combines TRBV29-1 with TRBJ2-3; 11 nucleotides line up with TRBD2. The trim removed 5 bases at V and 4 bases at J, leaving 5 bases unmatched. CDR1 SQVTM and CDR2 ANQGSEA come from the germline V gene. The CDR3 sequence is 14 residues long. The CDR3 DNA reads as TGCAGCGTTATAGCGGGGGGGCTTCCAGATACGCAGTATTTT. Translation gives CSVIAGGLPDTQYF.

The chain recombines TRBV10-3 with TRBJ2-3, with D unclear. Trimming took off 4 bases at V and 6 bases at J, with 17 bases between the two ends. From germline, CDR1 is ENHRY and CDR2 SYGVKD. This CDR3 has 15 residues. CDR3 protein: CAISGFLGIQDTQYF. The CDR3 coding sequence is TGTGCCATCAGTGGTTTTTTGGGGATACAGGATACGCAGTATTTT.

In this sample, this clone turned up once. The V call is TRBV27, the J call TRBJ1-1; TRBD1 matches at 8 bases. The CDR3 is made up of 15 amino acids. CDR1 is MNHEY and CDR2 is SMNVEV in the germline V gene (reference sequence). The junction had 8 bases not matched to a gene; V was cut back by 5 bases and J by 3 bases. CDR3 bases: TGTGCCAGCAGTCCAAGGACAGGGTTTTACACTGAAGCTTTCTTT. This encodes CASSPRTGFYTEAFF.

The CDR3 region has the DNA TGTGCCATCAGGGGGGACTACGATCAGCCCCAGCATTTT. Its protein product is CAIRGDYDQPQHF. This chain uses TRBV10-3 with TRBJ1-5; D is perhaps TRBD1 (5 bases). Trimming took off 6 bases at V and 5 bases at J, with 11 bases between the two ends. CDR1 is ENHRY, CDR2 SYGVKD, per germline. CDR3 length equals 13 residues.

This chain links TRBV5-1 with TRBJ2-3; the match to TRBD2 covers 8 bases. The CDR3 has 16 residues. Germline V gene lookup returns CDR1 SGHRS and CDR2 YFSETQ. After removal of 0 bases from V and 2 bases from J, the junction contained 5 bases not matched to a gene. The CDR3 region is CASSLVAGGHTDTQYF. The DNA for the CDR3 is TGCGCCAGCAGCTTGGTGGCGGGGGGCCACACAGATACGCAGTATTTT.

This chain connects TRBV29-1 to TRBJ2-1, with D uncertain. Germline V gene lookup returns CDR1 SQVTM and CDR2 ANQGSEA. This CDR3 is 10 amino acids long. Trimming pared 0 bases from V and 13 bases from J, leaving 7 bases between. As DNA, the CDR3 is TGCAGCGTTGAAGAAGGCCTTCAGTTCTTC. This sequence encodes CSVEEGLQFF.

This clone was counted between two and nine times. The rearrangement uses TRBV29-1 and TRBJ1-1, with D perhaps TRBD1 (6 bases). The CDR3 extends over 14 amino acids. Germline CDR1 and CDR2: SQVTM and ANQGSEA. The V gene lost 4 bases and the J gene lost 0 bases, with 12 bases spanning the gap. Here the CDR3 DNA reads TGCAGCGTTGTAGGGACACCCATGAACACTGAAGCTTTCTTT. Its protein is CSVVGTPMNTEAFF.

The CDR3 sequence: CASSVIGNYQETQYF. The CDR3 DNA reads as TGTGCCAGCAGTGTTATCGGGAATTACCAAGAGACCCAGTACTTC. This rearrangement joins TRBV6-1 to TRBJ2-5; maybe TRBD2 (5 bases). Germline CDR1 MNHNS, CDR2 SASEGT. The CDR3 totals 15 residues. Trimming cost V 4 bases and J 0 bases, with 12 bases left between them.

This clone was recorded once. The V call is TRBV30, the J call TRBJ2-1, with TRBD1 as a possible D gene (5 bases). CDR1 and CDR2 (germline): GTSNPN, SVGIG (reference sequence). CDR3 length: 12 amino acids. The germline V and J ends were trimmed by 0 bases and 12 bases, with 12 bases remaining between them. The CDR3 loop is CAWSVMWGPQFF. CDR3 bases: TGTGCCTGGAGTGTAATGTGGGGCCCGCAGTTCTTC.

The V and J genes are TRBV29-1 and TRBJ2-5; D perhaps matches TRBD2 (7 bases). This CDR3 is 12 amino acids long. Germline values: CDR1 SQVTM, CDR2 ANQGSEA. V was clipped by 6 bases and J by 5 bases, with 13 bases between them. CDR3 in DNA: TGCAGCGTAAGGACAGCGGGGGAGACCCAGTACTTC. Its translation: CSVRTAGETQYF.

Only a few counts were recorded for this clone. The CDR3 DNA is TGTGCCAGCAGCTCCGGACTAGCCTGGTCCTACGAGCAGTACTTC. It yields the protein CASSSGLAWSYEQYF. V is TRBV7-2 and J is TRBJ2-7; 8 bases line up with TRBD2. J lost 1 base, V lost 4 bases, and 6 bases had no gene match. Germline loops: CDR1 SGHTA, CDR2 FQGNSA. The CDR3 consists of 15 residues.

The chain has TRBV9 and TRBJ1-2; D perhaps matches TRBD1 (5 bases). The germline V and J ends were trimmed by 4 bases and 6 bases, with 19 bases remaining between them. The germline V gene has CDR1 SGDLS and CDR2 YYNGEE. The CDR3 contains 15 residues. CDR3: CASSPRAGGSDGYTF. As DNA, the CDR3 is TGTGCCAGCAGCCCAAGAGCGGGGGGATCGGATGGCTACACCTTC.